This T cell receptor (beta chain) is from a study of CD8 T cells in Susac syndrome. Study-wide results and caveats: Susac-specific public clones found in total CD8+ repertoires numbered more than 15, and those in CD8+ TEMRA repertoires numbered about 5.

The RNA input was roughly 0.45 to 1 ug, and it was reverse transcribed with random hexamers. Across 54 Vbeta and 13 Jbeta, TCR beta CDR3 was amplified with immunoSEQ multiplex PCR. Using its own MiXCR run on the immunoSEQ multiplex PCR reads, TCRdb lists one record per CDR3 protein. The sample includes about 120,000 distinct CDR3 sequences, around 94% of them seen just once. For this clonotype: The antigen is undetermined.

TCR beta sequencing was performed on blood CD8+ and CD4+ T cells. The sequenced sample was CD8+ T cells from PBMCs. The clonotype originates from a human donor with Susac syndrome.

DNA of the CDR3: TGTGCCAGCAGCTCGGACAGTCCAGATACGCAGTATTTT. Its protein is CASSSDSPDTQYF. The V and J genes are TRBV12-3 or TRBV12-4 and TRBJ2-3; D is possibly TRBD1 (6 bases). V was cut by 6 bases and J by 4 bases, with 11 bases left in between. CDR3 size: 13 residues.